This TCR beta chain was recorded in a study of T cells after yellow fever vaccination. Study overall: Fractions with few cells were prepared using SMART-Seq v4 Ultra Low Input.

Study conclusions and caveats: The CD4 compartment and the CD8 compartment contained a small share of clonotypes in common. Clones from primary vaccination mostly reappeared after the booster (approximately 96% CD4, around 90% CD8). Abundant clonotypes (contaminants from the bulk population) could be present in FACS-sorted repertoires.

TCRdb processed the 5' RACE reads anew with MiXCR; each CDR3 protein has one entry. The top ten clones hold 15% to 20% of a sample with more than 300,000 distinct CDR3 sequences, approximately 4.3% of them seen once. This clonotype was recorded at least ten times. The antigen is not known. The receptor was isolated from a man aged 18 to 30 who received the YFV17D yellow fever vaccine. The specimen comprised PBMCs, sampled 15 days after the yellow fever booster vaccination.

The CDR3 coding sequence is TGTGCCAGCACCTCACCGGGACAGGGGATTTACGAGCAGTACGTC. Amino acid sequence: CASTSPGQGIYEQYV. V gene TRBV6-2 or TRBV6-3 combines with J gene TRBJ2-7, with 10 positions matching TRBD1. The CDR3 is 15 amino acids. Losses at the gene ends were 7 bases for V and 4 bases for J; bases not matched to a gene: 10. Germline-derived CDR1 and CDR2 are MNHEY and SVGEGT.